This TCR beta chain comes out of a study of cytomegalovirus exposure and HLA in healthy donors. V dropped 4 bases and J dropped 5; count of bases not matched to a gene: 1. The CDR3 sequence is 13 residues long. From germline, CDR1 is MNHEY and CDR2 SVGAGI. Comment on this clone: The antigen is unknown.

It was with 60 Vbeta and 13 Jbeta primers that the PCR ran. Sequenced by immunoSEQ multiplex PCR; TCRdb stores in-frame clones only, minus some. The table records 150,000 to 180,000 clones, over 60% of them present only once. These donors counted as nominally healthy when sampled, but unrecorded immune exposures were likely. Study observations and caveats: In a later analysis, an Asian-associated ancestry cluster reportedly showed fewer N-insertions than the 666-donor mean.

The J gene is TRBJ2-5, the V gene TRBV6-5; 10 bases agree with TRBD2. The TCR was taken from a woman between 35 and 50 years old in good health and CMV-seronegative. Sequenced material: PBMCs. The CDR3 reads CASSWTSGETQYF. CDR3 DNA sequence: TGTGCCAGCAGTTGGACTAGCGGTGAGACCCAGTACTTC.